The present T cell receptor beta chain was sequenced within a study of T cell responses to AZD1222 COVID-19 vaccine. Study outcomes and limitations: The donor group comprised mostly white British people and more females; the analysis possibly underestimated clonal diversity.

A word on this clone: Its specificity is not known.

Profiled with immunoSEQ multiplex PCR; TCRdb holds only in-frame clones, not every one. The table has around 130,000 clones, under 95% seen once. Germline-derived CDR1 and CDR2 are SGHTA and FQGNSA. The CDR3 consists of 19 residues. The V gene end was trimmed by 2 bases and the J gene end by 2 bases; junction bases not matched to a gene: 11. The specimen comprised peripheral blood, sampled on day 0 of AZD1222 vaccination. The TCR sequence derives from an adult in good health. This rearrangement joins TRBV7-2 to TRBJ2-3; TRBD2 aligns across 12 bases. CDR3: CASSLLRGGLAGNTDTQYF. As DNA, the CDR3 is TGTGCCAGCAGCTTACTGAGGGGAGGACTAGCGGGAAACACAGATACGCAGTATTTT.